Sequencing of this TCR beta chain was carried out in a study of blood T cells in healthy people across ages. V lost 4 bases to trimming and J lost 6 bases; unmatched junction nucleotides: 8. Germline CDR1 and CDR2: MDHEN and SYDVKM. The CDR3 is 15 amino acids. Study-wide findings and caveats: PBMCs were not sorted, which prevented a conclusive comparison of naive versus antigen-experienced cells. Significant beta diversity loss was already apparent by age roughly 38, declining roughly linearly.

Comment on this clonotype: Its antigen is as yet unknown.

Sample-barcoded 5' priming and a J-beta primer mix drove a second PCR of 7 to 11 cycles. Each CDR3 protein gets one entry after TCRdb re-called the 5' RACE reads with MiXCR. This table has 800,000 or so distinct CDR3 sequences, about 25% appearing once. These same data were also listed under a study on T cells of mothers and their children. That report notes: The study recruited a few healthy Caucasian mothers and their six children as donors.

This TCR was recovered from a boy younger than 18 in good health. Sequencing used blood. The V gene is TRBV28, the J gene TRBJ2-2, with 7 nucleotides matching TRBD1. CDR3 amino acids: CASSSRLGGAGELFF. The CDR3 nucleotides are TGTGCCAGCAGTTCCCGCCTAGGGGGCGCCGGGGAGCTGTTTTTT.